Here is one T cell receptor (beta chain) with its context. Its antigen is unknown. The data are from a study of T cells in localized non-small cell lung cancer. Study-wide points: Detection in adjacent lung was observed for a median around 55 of the top 100 tumor clones. Analysis by sequencing included only one tumor region, so heterogeneity remains possible. Uninvolved adjacent lung showed peak T cell clonality, exceeding tumor.

The protocol was immunoSEQ multiplex PCR, while the TCRdb copy is restricted to in-frame clones and leaves out a portion. The table shows 2,000 to 2,500 clones, with 20% to 30% occurring only once. Germline lookup yields CDR1 KGHSH and CDR2 LQKENI. This CDR3 region has 14 residues. V was clipped by 3 bases and J by 9 bases, with 15 bases between them. The input for sequencing was normal lung tissue next to the tumor, taken before any cancer treatment. The V and J genes are TRBV18 and TRBJ2-4; D might be TRBD1 (5 bases). The clonotype originates from a man aged 40 to 70 with stage II squamous cell lung carcinoma. CDR3 sequence (DNA): TGTGCCAGCTCACCCCCGGCCAGGGATGGCATTCAGTACTTC. Protein sequence: CASSPPARDGIQYF. Supplemented by reference TRBV18 and TRBJ2-4, the full variable domain reads NAGVMQNPRHLVRRRGQEARLRCSPMKGHSHVYWYRQLPEEGLKFMVYLQKENIIDESGMPKERFSAEFPKEGPSILRIQQVVRGDSAAYFCASSPPARDGIQYFGAGTRLSVL.